These T cell receptor beta chains were read from a single sample in a study of blood T cell repertoires in COVID-19. The protocol was immunoSEQ multiplex PCR, while the TCRdb copy is restricted to in-frame clones and leaves out a portion. The sample includes a few hundred thousand clones, approximately 86% of them seen just once. The sequencing sample was made of peripheral blood. These TCRs come from a woman aged 45 to 65 who had recovered from COVID-19. Each CDR3 is given with its conserved first and last residue. The D gene is left open where the match is weak. Where a row states a size, it is once, few, many or the class of an expanded clone; other rows omit it.

V	J	size	D	CDR3	DNA
TRBV5-4	TRBJ2-7	.	.	CASSSADRDEQYF	TGTGCCAGCAGCTCGGCGGATCGGGACGAGCAGTACTTC
TRBV7-3	TRBJ2-1	.	TRBD2	CASSLRGAREGPYNEQFF	TGTGCCAGCAGCTTAAGGGGGGCGCGGGAGGGCCCGTACAATGAGCAGTTCTTC
TRBV11-2	TRBJ1-1	.	.	CASSLEGGLRVTEAFF	TGTGCCAGCAGCTTAGAGGGCGGGCTTAGAGTGACTGAAGCTTTCTTT
TRBV7-9	TRBJ2-3	.	.	CASSLSYRTDTQYF	TGTGCCAGCAGCCTTTCGTATCGGACAGATACGCAGTATTTT
TRBV5-1	TRBJ2-7	.	.	CASSSYSSYEQYF	TGCGCCAGCAGCTCCTACAGCTCCTACGAGCAGTACTTC
TRBV5-6	TRBJ2-3	.	TRBD2	CASSYGLAGGPDTQYF	TGTGCCAGCAGCTACGGACTAGCGGGAGGGCCAGATACGCAGTATTTT
TRBV28	TRBJ1-6	.	.	CASRSRQLYNSPLHF	TGTGCCAGCAGATCTCGACAGCTTTATAATTCACCCCTCCACTTT
TRBV29-1	TRBJ2-1	.	TRBD2	CSVLGSGTYNEQFF	TGCAGCGTCCTCGGTAGCGGGACTTACAATGAGCAGTTCTTC
TRBV30	TRBJ2-2	.	TRBD2	CAWSVPGLAGRKGTGELFF	TGTGCCTGGAGTGTACCAGGGCTAGCGGGGCGAAAAGGGACCGGGGAGCTGTTTTTT
TRBV4-3	TRBJ1-3	.	TRBD1	CASSQGQGRSGNTIYF	TGCGCCAGCAGCCAAGGACAGGGGCGCTCTGGAAACACCATATATTTT
TRBV14	TRBJ1-2	.	.	CASSQSGKPNYGYTF	TGTGCCAGCAGCCAGTCAGGGAAACCTAACTATGGCTACACCTTC
TRBV7-6	TRBJ1-5	few	.	CASSQGFNQPQHF	TGTGCCAGCAGCCAGGGGTTTAATCAGCCCCAGCATTTT
TRBV7-2	TRBJ2-2	.	TRBD1	CASSLAGLAGGGELFF	TGTGCCAGCAGCTTAGCGGGTCTAGCAGGGGGCGGGGAGCTGTTTTTT
TRBV27	TRBJ2-1	once	.	CASRPINPMANEQFF	TGTGCCAGCAGGCCAATTAACCCCATGGCCAATGAGCAGTTCTTC
TRBV27	TRBJ1-1	.	TRBD1	CASRPISTGVSTEAFF	TGTGCCAGCAGGCCAATCAGTACAGGGGTGAGCACTGAAGCTTTCTTT
TRBV7-6	TRBJ1-6	once	.	CASSLVLIGSSDNSPLHF	TGTGCCAGCAGCTTAGTACTTATCGGGAGTTCGGATAATTCACCCCTCCACTTT
TRBV30	TRBJ1-1	once	.	CAWSLEGNTEAFF	TGTGCCTGGAGTCTGGAGGGGAACACTGAAGCTTTCTTT
TRBV11-2	TRBJ2-1	.	.	CASSRLTPGNSYNEQFF	TGTGCCAGCAGCCGATTAACTCCGGGTAACTCCTACAATGAGCAGTTCTTC
TRBV7-2	TRBJ2-5	.	TRBD1	CASSPWTGRETQYF	TGTGCCAGCAGCCCGTGGACAGGGCGGGAGACCCAGTACTTC
TRBV5-1	TRBJ2-7	.	TRBD1	CASSRDRVGVYEQYF	TGCGCCAGCAGCCGCGACAGGGTGGGGGTCTACGAGCAGTACTTC
TRBV27	TRBJ2-1	.	TRBD2	CASRPQGLAGFSEQFF	TGTGCCAGCAGACCCCAGGGACTAGCGGGATTCAGTGAGCAGTTCTTC
TRBV3-1/TRBV3-2	TRBJ2-7	.	TRBD1	CASSLRTGPLYEQYF	TGTGCCAGCAGCTTGCGGACAGGACCCCTCTACGAGCAGTACTTC
TRBV4-3	TRBJ2-2	.	TRBD2	CASRKTSGSVTGELFF	TGCGCCAGCAGGAAGACTAGCGGGAGCGTCACCGGGGAGCTGTTTTTT
TRBV24-1	TRBJ2-1	.	.	CATSDPMGQGANSGRLGYNEQFF	TGTGCCACCAGTGATCCGATGGGACAGGGAGCAAATAGCGGGAGGTTAGGCTACAATGAGCAGTTCTTC
TRBV5-5	TRBJ1-5	.	TRBD1	CASSPLNRDRVVNQPQHF	TGTGCCAGCAGCCCTTTGAACCGGGACAGGGTGGTCAATCAGCCCCAGCATTTT
TRBV19	TRBJ1-1	.	.	CASTRRRVNGAEAFF	TGTGCCAGTACACGGCGGAGGGTGAACGGGGCTGAAGCTTTCTTT
TRBV19	TRBJ2-3	once	TRBD2	CASTGGAHTQYF	TGTGCCAGTACGGGGGGGGCCCATACGCAGTATTTT
TRBV7-2	TRBJ2-1	few	.	CASSRTPQSGEQFF	TGTGCCAGCAGCCGGACACCCCAGTCGGGTGAGCAGTTCTTC
TRBV14	TRBJ1-6	.	TRBD1	CASSQAGGGTLHF	TGTGCCAGCAGCCAAGCAGGGGGAGGAACCCTCCACTTT
TRBV5-1	TRBJ1-1	.	TRBD1	CATPGTEVGTGGTEAFF	TGCGCCACCCCGGGAACCGAGGTCGGGACAGGGGGCACTGAAGCTTTCTTT
TRBV5-1	TRBJ2-1	.	.	CASSLGNVGEQFF	TGCGCCAGCAGCTTGGGCAACGTCGGTGAGCAGTTCTTC
TRBV18	TRBJ2-7	few	.	CASSPDTRAEQYF	TGTGCCAGCTCACCCGACACGCGAGCCGAGCAGTACTTC
TRBV30	TRBJ2-5	.	TRBD2	CAWSPSGGLAAEETQYF	TGTGCCTGGAGTCCCTCAGGGGGACTAGCGGCTGAAGAGACCCAGTACTTC
TRBV19	TRBJ1-5	.	.	CASKASGGVNQPQHF	TGTGCCAGTAAGGCCTCGGGGGGGGTCAATCAGCCCCAGCATTTT
TRBV5-8	TRBJ2-3	.	TRBD2	CASSFLAGGDTDTQYF	TGTGCCAGCAGCTTTCTGGCGGGGGGAGACACAGATACGCAGTATTTT
TRBV19	TRBJ1-4	.	TRBD1	CASIRTGTGGEKLFF	TGTGCCAGTATTCGAACCGGGACAGGGGGAGAAAAACTGTTTTTT
TRBV4-3	TRBJ1-1	.	.	CASSQDKPNEVGGTEAFF	TGCGCCAGCAGCCAAGATAAACCAAACGAGGTGGGGGGGACTGAAGCTTTCTTT
TRBV5-1	TRBJ2-3	.	.	CASSYWAGVQIYTQYF	TGCGCCAGCAGCTATTGGGCTGGCGTGCAGATTTATACGCAGTATTTT
TRBV7-2	TRBJ1-2	.	TRBD1	CASSLEGQGLGYGYTF	TGTGCCAGCAGCTTAGAGGGACAGGGGCTAGGCTATGGCTACACCTTC
TRBV6-6	TRBJ2-2	.	TRBD1	CASSPLRGQQLNTGELFF	TGTGCCAGCAGTCCTTTACGGGGACAGCAACTAAACACCGGGGAGCTGTTTTTT
TRBV5-1	TRBJ2-1	.	TRBD2	CASSSSPSGSYNEQFF	TGCGCCAGCAGCTCGTCCCCTAGCGGGTCCTACAATGAGCAGTTCTTC